This TCR beta chain was recovered during a study of Tregs in tolerant kidney transplant recipients (dated by TCRdb to between 2018 and 2021). With respect to the entire study: The transplants used related donors with nonmyeloablative bone marrow transplantation, and mixed chimerism in the human trials was transient. The study applied TCRbeta sequencing to find donor-specific regulatory T cells before combined kidney and bone marrow transplantation and then followed those same cells after transplant. Points the paper makes about the study in general: The study was constrained by small patient numbers, and validation of the findings is required in larger populations and under other immunosuppression protocols. In tolerant patients, the expansion of donor-specific Tregs was greater than global Treg expansion, suggesting that the expansion was antigen-driven rather than nonspecific. Expanding Tregs with activated donor B cells appeared to identify the most biologically relevant and donor-specific TCRbeta repertoire. Biological reproducibility was not examined directly, but technical replication error appeared to be minimal. For some patients the PCR primers changed over time, which made it impossible to compare the samples from those patients at the nucleotide level.

As to this clone: Its specific antigen is unknown. The read ends 3 residues shy of where the CDR3 ends; the end is completed using the germline J gene.

The label giving this sample's time point can be read as: blood sample drawn before combined kidney and bone marrow transplant. Thawed PBMCs were FACS-sorted into unstimulated Tregs (CD4+CD25+CD127-), CD4+ non-Tregs (CD4+CD25-), CD4 cells and CD8 cells. The patients were a handful of recipients of combined kidney and bone marrow transplants from the ITN036ST trial, and samples were available only for these trial subjects. Healthy control blood was processed by Ficoll density gradient to PBMCs and cryopreserved; patient PBMCs were collected before and after transplant. For TCRbeta CDR3 sequencing, genomic DNA was extracted from sorted cells using the QIAGEN DNeasy Blood and Tissue Kit. High-throughput TCRbeta CDR3 sequencing, which included PCR amplification with bias correction and internal controls, was done commercially through immunoSEQ. The authors' analysis ran thus. Unique productive TCRbeta sequences were defined by CDR3 nucleotide sequence where primers matched, and otherwise by CDR3 amino acid sequence together with Vbeta and Jbeta genes. Sorting error was corrected by removing sequences shared between sorted populations at a frequency ratio of 2:1 or less, and the remaining shared sequences were assigned to the higher population. Sequences were defined as donor-reactive when expanded at least 5-fold in CFSE-low cells versus unstimulated cells and present at a frequency of at least 0.01% in CFSE-low cells. Repertoire divergence was quantified by Jensen-Shannon divergence calculated from the top 100 TCRbeta sequences ranked by frequency. For any sample with multiple sequencing runs, sorting error was corrected in each run separately before the runs were pooled. Here the immuneACCESS table is served through TCRdb, limited to in-frame sequences with V and J called. Missing clones are a known gap in these copies; in checked studies unresolved V genes cover under half, and the rest lacks a known reason. Clone size and the V and J calls come from that table; the DNA yielded D and trimming. The table for this sample records 50,000 or so clones. About 0.76% of the sample is taken by the ten largest.

CDR1 SEHNR and CDR2 FQNEAQ were looked up in the germline V gene (reference sequence). Counted from cysteine to phenylalanine, this CDR3 has 11 amino acids. Shown are 24 bases from within the CDR3, in frame from base 1. V loses 5 bases of germline sequence and J loses 5 bases, and the interval between the two ends is 6 bases. Specimen: CD4+ T cells from blood, collected before the transplant. The chain is encoded by TRBV7-9 joined to TRBJ2-5; matching of 5 bases hints at TRBD1 as the D gene. The TCR was taken from a human donor who received a combined kidney and bone marrow transplant. This receptor carries the CDR3 CASSPGETQYF. CDR3 DNA (partial): TGTGCCAGCAGCCCAGGGGAGACC.